The rows below give T cell receptor beta chains drawn from one sample of a study of blood T cell repertoires in COVID-19. Only in-frame clones appear in the TCRdb table, and some are missing; sequencing was by immunoSEQ multiplex PCR. The sample lists 180,000 or so clones, 85% occurring once. Sequencing was carried out using PBMCs or T cells enriched from blood (not recorded which). All receptors come from a man aged 40-50 years who had recovered from COVID-19. The CDR3 runs from the conserved cysteine through the conserved F or W. The D gene is left open where the match is weak. Some rows mark clone size as missing; the rest say once, few, many or name a class of expanded clone.

TRBJ2-3,TRBD1,TRBV7-3,.,18,TGTGCCAGCAGCTCCCCGGGGGACAGGGCGGATAGCACAGATACGCAGTATTTT,CASSSPGDRADSTDTQYF
TRBJ1-1,.,TRBV30,.,13,TGTGCCTGGACCTTACCCCTCGGGGGTGAAGCTTTCTTT,CAWTLPLGGEAFF
TRBJ2-4,.,TRBV19,.,15,TGTGCCAGTAGTATGTGGAGTGGAGCCAAAAACATTCAGTACTTC,CASSMWSGAKNIQYF
TRBJ2-5,TRBD2,TRBV9,few,16,TGTGCCAGCAGCAAAACTAGCGGGAGATACGGGGAGACCCAGTACTTC,CASSKTSGRYGETQYF
TRBJ1-2,.,TRBV24-1,.,13,TGTGCCACCAGTGGCGCGAGTAACTATGGCTACACCTTC,CATSGASNYGYTF
TRBJ2-1,.,TRBV7-3,.,14,TGTGCCAGCAGCTTAAGGGGCCCCTACAATGAGCAGTTCTTC,CASSLRGPYNEQFF
TRBJ2-7,TRBD1,TRBV13,.,14,TGTGCCAGCAGCCACCGGGACAGGTCGTTCGAGCAGTACTTC,CASSHRDRSFEQYF
TRBJ2-1,TRBD1,TRBV10-2,once,12,TGCGCCAGCAGTGAGGACGGGACAGGGGAGATCTTC,CASSEDGTGEIF
TRBJ2-1,.,TRBV27,many,12,TGTGCCAGCAGTTCCCAGGGGGGTGAGCAGTTCTTC,CASSSQGGEQFF
TRBJ1-1,TRBD1,TRBV15,once,15,TGTGCCACCAGCAGTGACAGGGGGCTGGACACTGAAGCTTTCTTT,CATSSDRGLDTEAFF
TRBJ2-5,.,TRBV6-1,.,13,TGTGCCAGCAGTGAAGCGCTTTTGCGGACCCAGTACTTC,CASSEALLRTQYF
TRBJ1-2,.,TRBV28,.,14,TGTGCCAGCAGGTTGGGGGTTGGAGGGGATGGCTACACCTTC,CASRLGVGGDGYTF
TRBJ2-1,TRBD1,TRBV29-1,.,15,TGCAGCGTAGAACCCCAGGGGGCAACCTACAATGAGCAGTTCTTC,CSVEPQGATYNEQFF
TRBJ2-7,TRBD1,TRBV28,.,15,TGTGCCAGTTATACACAGGGGGCAGGTGGCTACGAGCAGTACTTC,CASYTQGAGGYEQYF
TRBJ1-1,.,TRBV21-1,.,17,TGTGCCAGCAGCAAAGCACTCCCAGCCCCGCGGGAAACTGAAGCTTTCTTT,CASSKALPAPRETEAFF
TRBJ2-7,TRBD1,TRBV4-1,.,15,TGCGCCAGCAGCGATGCAGGGACAGGGCCTGGCGGGCAGTACTTC,CASSDAGTGPGGQYF
TRBJ1-5,.,TRBV7-9,.,15,TGTGCCAGCAGCTTAAGCCACACCGGGAACCAGCCCCAGCATTTT,CASSLSHTGNQPQHF
TRBJ2-2,TRBD1,TRBV5-1,.,15,TGCGCCAGCAGCCTGAAACAGGGGGGCGCCGGGGAGCTGTTTTTT,CASSLKQGGAGELFF
TRBJ1-3,.,TRBV20-1,.,13,TGCAGTGCTAGTTTATCGGCTGGAAACACCATATATTTT,CSASLSAGNTIYF
TRBJ2-1,TRBD1,TRBV24-1,once,16,TGTGCCACCAGTGGCTTGGGACAGTCCTATTACAATGAGCAGTTCTTC,CATSGLGQSYYNEQFF
TRBJ2-2,TRBD2,TRBV12-5,few,16,TGTGCTAGTGCCGGATGGGCCCTAGCGGGGGCCGGGGAGCTGTTTTTT,CASAGWALAGAGELFF
TRBJ1-5,.,TRBV5-8,.,13,TGTGCCAGCAGCTTACAGGGAAATCAGCCCCAGCATTTT,CASSLQGNQPQHF
TRBJ2-7,TRBD2,TRBV5-1,.,19,TGCGCCAGCAGCTTGCAATGGGGACTAGCGGATTATAGCTCCTACGAGCAGTACTTC,CASSLQWGLADYSSYEQYF
TRBJ2-1,TRBD2,TRBV5-4,.,15,TGTGCCGGATTACTAGCGGGGGGGTTAAACAATGAGCAGTTCTTC,CAGLLAGGLNNEQFF
TRBJ2-1,TRBD2,TRBV7-9,.,14,TGTGCCAGCAGCTTCGGTAGCGGGAGGAATGAGCAGTTCTTC,CASSFGSGRNEQFF
TRBJ2-3,TRBD2,TRBV6-2/TRBV6-3,.,15,TGTGCCAGCAGTTACGGGGGAGGGCGGTCAGATACGCAGTATTTT,CASSYGGGRSDTQYF
TRBJ1-5,TRBD1,TRBV5-8,.,15,TGTGCCAGCAGCTTCGACAGGGGGAGCAATCAGCCCCAGCATTTT,CASSFDRGSNQPQHF
TRBJ1-2,TRBD1,TRBV5-6,.,15,TGTGCCAGCAAACTCAACATGCAGGGGGTCTATGGCTACACCTTC,CASKLNMQGVYGYTF
TRBJ1-1,.,TRBV6-1,.,15,TGTGCCAGCAGTGAAGCGCAGGCGCCGCTAACTGAAGCTTTCTTT,CASSEAQAPLTEAFF
TRBJ1-1,.,TRBV7-9,few,13,TGTGCCAGCAGCGAGGGGGTGAACACTGAAGCTTTCTTT,CASSEGVNTEAFF
TRBJ1-5,.,TRBV28,few,16,TGTGCCAGCAGTTTACCCGACACAACGGGAAATCAGCCCCAGCATTTT,CASSLPDTTGNQPQHF
TRBJ2-2,.,TRBV18,.,16,TGTGCCAGCGCGGGACAGAGGATCGCCTTGACCGGGGAGCTGTTTTTT,CASAGQRIALTGELFF
TRBJ1-2,TRBD1,TRBV7-9,few,15,TGTGCCAGCACCTTAGGAGACAGGGCAAACTATGGCTACACCTTC,CASTLGDRANYGYTF
TRBJ1-1,.,TRBV6-5,.,13,TGTGCCAGCTTGCCAGTACGAAGGGGTGAAGCTTTCTTT,CASLPVRRGEAFF
TRBJ1-4,TRBD1,TRBV3-1/TRBV3-2,.,12,TGTGCCAGCAGCCAAGATATGGACAGGCGATATTTT,CASSQDMDRRYF
TRBJ1-5,TRBD1,TRBV6-6,few,15,TGTGCCAGCAGTTACAGGGGGCGGGGCAATCAGCCCCAGCATTTT,CASSYRGRGNQPQHF
TRBJ2-1,.,TRBV18,.,12,TGTGCCGGTGGCGTCCTAGACAATGAGCAGTTCTTC,CAGGVLDNEQFF
TRBJ2-2,.,TRBV3-1/TRBV3-2,.,14,TGTGCCAGCAGCAGGACAGTGAACACCGGGGAGCTGTTTTTT,CASSRTVNTGELFF
TRBJ1-3,.,TRBV3-1/TRBV3-2,.,15,TGTGCCAGCAGCCAAGGACAGCTCTCTGGAAACACCATATATTTT,CASSQGQLSGNTIYF
TRBJ2-3,.,TRBV12-3/TRBV12-4,.,13,TGTGCCAGCAGTTTACTACTAGCAGATACGCAGTATTTT,CASSLLLADTQYF
TRBJ1-1,.,TRBV5-1,.,13,TGCGCCAGCAGCCGGCTCGGAGGAACTGAAGCTTTCTTT,CASSRLGGTEAFF
TRBJ2-7,TRBD1,TRBV9,.,14,TGTGCCAGCAGCCCGATGACAGGGGGGCACGAGCAGTACTTC,CASSPMTGGHEQYF